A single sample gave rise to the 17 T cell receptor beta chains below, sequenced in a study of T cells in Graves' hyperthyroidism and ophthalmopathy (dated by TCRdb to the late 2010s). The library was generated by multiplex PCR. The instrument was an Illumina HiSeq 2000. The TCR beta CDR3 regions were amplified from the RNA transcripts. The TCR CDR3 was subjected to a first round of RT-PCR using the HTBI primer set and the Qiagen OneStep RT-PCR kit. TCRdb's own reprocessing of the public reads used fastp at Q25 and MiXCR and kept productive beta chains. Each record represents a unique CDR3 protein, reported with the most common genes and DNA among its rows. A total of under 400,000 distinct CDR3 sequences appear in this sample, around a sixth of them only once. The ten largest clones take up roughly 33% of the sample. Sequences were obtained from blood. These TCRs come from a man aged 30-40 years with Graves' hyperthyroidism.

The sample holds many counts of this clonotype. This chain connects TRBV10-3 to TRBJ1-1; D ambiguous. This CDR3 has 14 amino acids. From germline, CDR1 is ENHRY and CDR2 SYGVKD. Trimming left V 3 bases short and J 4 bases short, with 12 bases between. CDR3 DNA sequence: TGTGCCATCAGTGACCCGGATGGTGGCACTGAAGCTTTCTTT. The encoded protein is CAISDPDGGTEAFF.

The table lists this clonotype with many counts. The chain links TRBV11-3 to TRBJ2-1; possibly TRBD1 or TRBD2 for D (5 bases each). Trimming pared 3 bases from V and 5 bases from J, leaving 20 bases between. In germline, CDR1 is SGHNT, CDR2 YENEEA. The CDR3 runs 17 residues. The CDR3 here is CASSFGGASRSNNEQFF. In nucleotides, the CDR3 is TGTGCCAGCAGCTTTGGTGGGGCTAGCCGTTCAAACAATGAGCAGTTCTTC.

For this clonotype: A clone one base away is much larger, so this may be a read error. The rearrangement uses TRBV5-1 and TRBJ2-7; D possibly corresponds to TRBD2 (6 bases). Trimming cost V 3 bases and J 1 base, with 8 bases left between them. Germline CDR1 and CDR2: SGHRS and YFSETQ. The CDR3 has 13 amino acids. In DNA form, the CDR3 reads TGCGCCAGCAGCTGGGACTTATCCTACGAGCAGTACTTC. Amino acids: CASSWDLSYEQYF.

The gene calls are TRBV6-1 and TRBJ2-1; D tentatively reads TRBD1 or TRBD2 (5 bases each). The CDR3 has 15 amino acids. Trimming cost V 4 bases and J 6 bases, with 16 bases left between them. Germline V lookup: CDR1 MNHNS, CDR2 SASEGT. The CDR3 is CASSGGGYPGNEQFF. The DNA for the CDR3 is TGTGCCAGCAGTGGGGGCGGGTACCCGGGCAATGAGCAGTTCTTC.

The CDR3 is CSVLLAGVNIQYF. The CDR3 DNA reads TGCAGCGTTCTACTAGCGGGAGTGAACATTCAGTACTTC. This chain joins TRBV29-1 and TRBJ2-4, with 11 bases identical to TRBD2. CDR1 is SQVTM, CDR2 ANQGSEA, per germline. The CDR3 consists of 13 residues. Losses at the gene ends were 5 bases for V and 7 bases for J; bases not matched to a gene: 4.

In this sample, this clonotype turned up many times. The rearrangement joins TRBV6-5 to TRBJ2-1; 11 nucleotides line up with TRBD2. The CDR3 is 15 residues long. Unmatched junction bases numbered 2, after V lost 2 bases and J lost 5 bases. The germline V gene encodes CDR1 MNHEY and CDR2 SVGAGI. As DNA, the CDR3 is TGTGCCAGCAGTTACCTGGGACTAGCGGACAATGAGCAGTTCTTC. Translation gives CASSYLGLADNEQFF.

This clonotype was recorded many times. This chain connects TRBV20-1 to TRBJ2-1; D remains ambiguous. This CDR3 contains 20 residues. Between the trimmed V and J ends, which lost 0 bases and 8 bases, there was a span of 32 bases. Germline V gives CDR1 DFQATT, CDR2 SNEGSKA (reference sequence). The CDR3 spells CSARDLHPLIEAYKGDEQFF. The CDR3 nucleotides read TGCAGTGCTAGAGATCTTCATCCCTTAATCGAGGCCTATAAGGGCGATGAGCAGTTCTTC.

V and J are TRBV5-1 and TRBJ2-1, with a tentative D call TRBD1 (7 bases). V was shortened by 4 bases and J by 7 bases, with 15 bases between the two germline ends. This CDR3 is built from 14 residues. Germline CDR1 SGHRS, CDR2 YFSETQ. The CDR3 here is CASSPAAGGNEQFF. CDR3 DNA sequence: TGCGCCAGCAGCCCCGCCGCAGGGGGGAATGAGCAGTTCTTC.

The CDR3 nucleotides are TGTGCCAGCAGTCCGGGACCCTACACCGGGGAGCTGTTTTTT. This sequence encodes CASSPGPYTGELFF. The gene calls are TRBV6-1 and TRBJ2-2; the D gene could be TRBD1 or TRBD2 (5 bases each). V was pared by 5 bases and J by 3 bases, with 10 bases between. The CDR3 spans 14 residues. Germline CDR1 is MNHNS and CDR2 is SASEGT.

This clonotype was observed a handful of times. Here the CDR3 DNA reads TGTGCCAGCAGCCCGGAGGGGCGGTCCACAGATACGCAGTATTTT. Translation: CASSPEGRSTDTQYF. The chain has TRBV7-9 and TRBJ2-3; tentative D call: TRBD2 (6 bases). Trimming stripped 5 bases from V and 2 bases from J, with 14 bases between. Germline assignment: CDR1 SEHNR and CDR2 FQNEAQ (reference sequence). The CDR3 spans 15 residues.

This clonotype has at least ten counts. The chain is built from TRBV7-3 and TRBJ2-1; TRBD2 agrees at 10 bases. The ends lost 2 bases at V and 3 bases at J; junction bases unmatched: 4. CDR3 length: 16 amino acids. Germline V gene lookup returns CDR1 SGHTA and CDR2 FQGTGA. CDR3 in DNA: TGTGCCAGCAGCTTAGGAGCGGGAGGGCTCTACAATGAGCAGTTCTTC. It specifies CASSLGAGGLYNEQFF.

CDR3 protein: CASSGWGQRLNTEAFF. CDR3 nucleotide sequence: TGTGCCAGCAGTGGGTGGGGACAGCGACTTAACACTGAAGCTTTCTTT. The genes are TRBV25-1 and TRBJ1-1; 7 bases agree with TRBD1. CDR3 length: 16 residues. The V and J ends lost 4 bases and 2 bases, in that order; junction bases with no gene match: 10. Germline CDR1 is MGHDK and CDR2 is SYGVNS.

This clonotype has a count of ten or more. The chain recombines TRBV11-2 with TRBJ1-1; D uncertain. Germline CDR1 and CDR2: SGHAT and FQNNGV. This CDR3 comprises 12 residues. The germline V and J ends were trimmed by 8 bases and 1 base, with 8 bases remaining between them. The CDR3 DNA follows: TGTGCCAGCGGGATTAGGAACACTGAAGCTTTCTTT. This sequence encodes CASGIRNTEAFF.

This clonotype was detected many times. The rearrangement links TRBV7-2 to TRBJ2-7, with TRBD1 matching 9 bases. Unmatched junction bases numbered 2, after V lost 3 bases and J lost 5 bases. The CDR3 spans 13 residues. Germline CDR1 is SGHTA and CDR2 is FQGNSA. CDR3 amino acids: CASSFGQGNEQYF. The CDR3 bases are TGTGCCAGCAGCTTTGGACAGGGGAACGAGCAGTACTTC.

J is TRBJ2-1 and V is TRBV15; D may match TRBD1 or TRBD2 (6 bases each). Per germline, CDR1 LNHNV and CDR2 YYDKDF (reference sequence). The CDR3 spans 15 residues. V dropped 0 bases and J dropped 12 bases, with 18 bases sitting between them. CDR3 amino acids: CATSREGGKGRTQFF. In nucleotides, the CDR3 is TGTGCCACCAGCAGAGAAGGGGGGAAGGGACGAACGCAGTTCTTC.

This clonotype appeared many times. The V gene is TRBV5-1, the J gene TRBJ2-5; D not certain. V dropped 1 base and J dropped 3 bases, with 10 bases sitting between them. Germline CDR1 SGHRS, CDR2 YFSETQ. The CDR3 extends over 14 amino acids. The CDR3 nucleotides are TGCGCCAGCAGCTTGACCGATGGGAAAGAGACCCAGTACTTC. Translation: CASSLTDGKETQYF.

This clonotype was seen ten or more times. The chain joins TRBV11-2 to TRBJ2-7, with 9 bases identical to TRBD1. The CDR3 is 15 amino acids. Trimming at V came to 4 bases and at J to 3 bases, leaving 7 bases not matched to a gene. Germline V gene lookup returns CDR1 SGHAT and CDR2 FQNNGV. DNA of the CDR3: TGTGCCAGCAGCTCTTTTCCGGGACAGGGCTACGAGCAGTACTTC. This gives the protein CASSSFPGQGYEQYF. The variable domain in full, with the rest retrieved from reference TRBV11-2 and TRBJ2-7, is EAGVAQSPRYKIIEKRQSVAFWCNPISGHATLYWYQQILGQGPKLLIQFQNNGVVDDSQLPKDRFSAERLKGVDSTLKIQPAKLEDSAVYLCASSSFPGQGYEQYFGPGTRLTVT.